A single sample is the source of the 6 T cell receptor beta chains below, sequenced in a study of cytomegalovirus exposure and HLA in healthy donors. Use of 60 Vbeta and 13 Jbeta primers characterized the PCR. Here immunoSEQ multiplex PCR was the method, and the copy in TCRdb shows in-frame clones only, minus some. The table lists tens of thousands of clones, about 70% of them singletons. The sample consisted of PBMCs. The receptor source for this set is a woman between 50 and 59 years old in good health and CMV-seropositive.

This sequence joins TRBV4-1 and TRBJ2-7, with 7 bases aligning to TRBD2. The V gene end was trimmed by 4 bases and the J gene end by 4 bases; junction bases not matched to a gene: 4. The CDR3 contains 13 residues. Per germline, CDR1 MGHRA and CDR2 YSYEKL. Written as DNA, the CDR3 is TGCGCCAGCAGCCCCAGGGAGGGGTACGAGCAGTACTTC. Its protein product is CASSPREGYEQYF.

The chain couples TRBV18 to TRBJ2-7; D possibly corresponds to TRBD1 (5 bases). The CDR3 sequence is 14 residues long. V was trimmed by 3 bases and J by 3 bases, leaving 12 bases between them. In germline, CDR1 is KGHSH, CDR2 LQKENI. The CDR3 loop reads CASSPPGQLYEQYF. The CDR3 DNA sequence: TGTGCCAGCTCACCCCCAGGGCAACTCTACGAGCAGTACTTC.

The gene calls are TRBV6-1 and TRBJ2-5; TRBD2 might be the D (5 bases). The germline gives CDR1 MNHNS, CDR2 SASEGT. This CDR3 contains 15 residues. V was shortened by 3 bases and J by 4 bases, with 15 bases between the two germline ends. In nucleotides, the CDR3 is TGTGCCAGCAGTGACAAGAGGGCCCCTGGAGAGACCCAGTACTTC. This gives the protein CASSDKRAPGETQYF.

DNA of the CDR3: TGTGCCAGCAGCGTAGACCTCCTCGCTAGAGAGCAGTACTTC. Protein: CASSVDLLAREQYF. V and J are TRBV9 and TRBJ2-7; no clear D. The germline V gene has CDR1 SGDLS and CDR2 YYNGEE. CDR3 length equals 14 residues. V was clipped by 0 bases and J by 7 bases, with 14 bases between them.

The V call is TRBV9, the J call TRBJ2-1; the D gene is possibly TRBD2 (6 bases). Trimming pared 2 bases from V and 5 bases from J, leaving 14 bases between. Germline V gene lookup returns CDR1 SGDLS and CDR2 YYNGEE. The CDR3 sequence is 15 residues long. As DNA, the CDR3 is TGTGCCAGCAGCGTCGGGGGTCACCGAGACAATGAGCAGTTCTTC. This sequence encodes CASSVGGHRDNEQFF. Drawing the rest from reference TRBV9 and TRBJ2-1, the complete variable domain is DSGVTQTPKHLITATGQRVTLRCSPRSGDLSVYWYQQSLDQGLQFLIQYYNGEERAKGNILERFSAQQFPDLHSELNLSSLELGDSALYFCASSVGGHRDNEQFFGPGTRLTVL.

With respect to this clone: Other DNA sequences from this sample encode an identical CDR3 as well. The chain joins TRBV18 to TRBJ1-2; 9 bases match TRBD1. From germline, CDR1 is KGHSH and CDR2 LQKENI. The CDR3 has 13 residues. V gave up 3 bases and J gave up 5 bases; unmatched junction bases: 1. The CDR3, as DNA: TGTGCCAGCTCACCGGGACAGGGTTATGGCTACACCTTC. Translation: CASSPGQGYGYTF.